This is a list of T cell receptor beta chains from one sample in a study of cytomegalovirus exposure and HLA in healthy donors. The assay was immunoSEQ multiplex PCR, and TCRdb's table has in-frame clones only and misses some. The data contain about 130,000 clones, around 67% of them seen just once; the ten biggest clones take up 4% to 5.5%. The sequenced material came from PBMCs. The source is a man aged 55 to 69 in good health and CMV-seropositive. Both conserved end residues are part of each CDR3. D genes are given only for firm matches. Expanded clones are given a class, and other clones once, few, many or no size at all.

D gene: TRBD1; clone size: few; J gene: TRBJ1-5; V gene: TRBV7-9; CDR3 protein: CASSLGTGKQPQHF; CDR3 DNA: TGTGCCAGCAGCTTAGGGACAGGGAAACAGCCCCAGCATTTT
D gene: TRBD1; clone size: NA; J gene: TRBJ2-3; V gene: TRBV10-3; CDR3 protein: CAISEPTGGEGTDTQYF; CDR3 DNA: TGTGCCATCAGTGAGCCTACAGGGGGCGAGGGTACAGATACGCAGTATTTT
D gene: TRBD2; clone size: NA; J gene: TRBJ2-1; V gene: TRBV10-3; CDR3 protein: CAISEVTAGEGSSYNEQFF; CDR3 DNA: TGTGCCATCAGTGAGGTGACAGCGGGGGAAGGGAGCTCCTACAATGAGCAGTTCTTC
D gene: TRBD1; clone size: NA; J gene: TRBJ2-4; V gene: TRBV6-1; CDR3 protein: CASSQQGASNIQYF; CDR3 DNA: TGTGCCAGCAGCCAACAGGGGGCGTCAAACATTCAGTACTTC
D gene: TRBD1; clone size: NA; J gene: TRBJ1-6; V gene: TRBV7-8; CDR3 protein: CASSLSGTDNSPLHF; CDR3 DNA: TGTGCCAGCAGCTTATCCGGGACAGATAATTCACCCCTCCACTTT
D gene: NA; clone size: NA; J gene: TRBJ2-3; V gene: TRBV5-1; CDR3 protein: CASSYRTDATQYF; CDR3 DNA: TGCGCCAGCAGCTATCGGACAGATGCTACGCAGTATTTT
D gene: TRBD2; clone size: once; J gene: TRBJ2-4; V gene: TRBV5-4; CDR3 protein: CASSLGGRAAGGIQYF; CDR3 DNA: TGTGCCAGCAGCTTAGGCGGGAGAGCGGCTGGGGGCATTCAGTACTTC
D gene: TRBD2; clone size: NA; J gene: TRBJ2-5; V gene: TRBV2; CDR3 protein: CASSGPPASGEETQYF; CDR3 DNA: TGTGCCAGCAGTGGACCGCCGGCTAGCGGAGAAGAGACCCAGTACTTC
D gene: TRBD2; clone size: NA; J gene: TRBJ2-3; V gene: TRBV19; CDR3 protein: CASSTGLAGGLDTQYF; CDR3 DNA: TGTGCCAGTAGTACGGGACTAGCGGGGGGGCTTGATACGCAGTATTTT
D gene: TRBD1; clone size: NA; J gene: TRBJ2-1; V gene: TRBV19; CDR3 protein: CASSIIGTVNEQFF; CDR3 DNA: TGTGCCAGTAGTATAATAGGGACAGTCAATGAGCAGTTCTTC
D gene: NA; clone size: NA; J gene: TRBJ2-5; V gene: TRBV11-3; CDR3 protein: CASNWTNQETQYF; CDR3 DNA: TGTGCCAGCAATTGGACTAACCAAGAGACCCAGTACTTC
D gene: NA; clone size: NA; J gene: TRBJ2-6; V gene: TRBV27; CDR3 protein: CASRGASGANVLTF; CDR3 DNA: TGTGCCAGCAGGGGGGCCTCTGGGGCCAACGTCCTGACTTTC
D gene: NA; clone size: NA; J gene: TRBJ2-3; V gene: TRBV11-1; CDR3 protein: CASSPRQDNTDTQYF; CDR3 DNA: TGTGCCAGCAGTCCACGACAGGACAACACAGATACGCAGTATTTT
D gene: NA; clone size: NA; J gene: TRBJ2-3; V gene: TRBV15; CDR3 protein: CATSRDSGSDTQYF; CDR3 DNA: TGTGCCACCAGCAGAGATTCAGGGTCAGATACGCAGTATTTT
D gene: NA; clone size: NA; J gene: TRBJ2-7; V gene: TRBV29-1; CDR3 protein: CSVQQEPYEQYF; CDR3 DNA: TGCAGCGTTCAACAGGAGCCCTACGAGCAGTACTTC
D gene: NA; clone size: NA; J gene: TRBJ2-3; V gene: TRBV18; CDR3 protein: CASSPRTSRSADTQYF; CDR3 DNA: TGTGCCAGCTCACCACGCACTTCCCGATCTGCAGATACGCAGTATTTT
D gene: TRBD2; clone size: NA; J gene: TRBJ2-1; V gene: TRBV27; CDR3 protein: CASSPSGGAVLYEQFF; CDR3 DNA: TGTGCCAGCAGTCCTAGCGGGGGGGCCGTTCTTTATGAGCAGTTCTTC
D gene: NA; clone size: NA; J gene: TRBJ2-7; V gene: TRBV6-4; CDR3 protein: CASTPSSVHSLVGEQYF; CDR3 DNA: TGTGCCAGCACCCCCTCCTCAGTGCACAGTTTGGTCGGCGAGCAGTACTTC
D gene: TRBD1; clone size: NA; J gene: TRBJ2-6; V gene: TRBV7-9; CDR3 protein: CASSPIAGGIGGANVLTF; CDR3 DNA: TGTGCCAGCAGCCCCATCGCAGGGGGCATAGGTGGGGCCAACGTCCTGACTTTC
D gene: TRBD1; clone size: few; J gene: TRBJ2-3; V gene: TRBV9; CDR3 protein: CASSTRTGGSDTQYF; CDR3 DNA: TGTGCCAGCAGCACGCGGACAGGGGGATCAGATACGCAGTATTTT
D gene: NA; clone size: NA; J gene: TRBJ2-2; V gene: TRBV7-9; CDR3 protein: CASSFKFRLDVTGELFF; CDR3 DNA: TGTGCCAGCAGCTTTAAGTTCCGACTAGATGTGACCGGGGAGCTGTTTTTT
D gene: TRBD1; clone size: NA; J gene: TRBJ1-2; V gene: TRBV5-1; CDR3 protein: CASSPNRGLRGYTF; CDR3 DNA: TGCGCCAGCAGCCCGAACAGGGGCCTACGGGGCTACACCTTC